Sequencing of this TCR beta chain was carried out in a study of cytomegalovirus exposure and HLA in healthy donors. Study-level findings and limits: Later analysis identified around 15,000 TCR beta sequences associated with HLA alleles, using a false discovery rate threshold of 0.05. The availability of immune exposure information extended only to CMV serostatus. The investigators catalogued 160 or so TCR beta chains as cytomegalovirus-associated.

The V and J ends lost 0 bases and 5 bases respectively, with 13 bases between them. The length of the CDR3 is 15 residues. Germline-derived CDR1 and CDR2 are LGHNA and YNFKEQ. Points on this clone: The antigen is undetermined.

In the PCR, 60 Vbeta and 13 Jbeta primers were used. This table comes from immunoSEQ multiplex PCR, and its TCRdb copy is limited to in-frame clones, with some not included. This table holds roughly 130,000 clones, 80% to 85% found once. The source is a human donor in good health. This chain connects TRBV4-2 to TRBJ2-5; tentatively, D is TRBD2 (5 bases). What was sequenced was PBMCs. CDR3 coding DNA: TGTGCCAGCAGCCAAGAGGCTAGCTTGGGGGAGACCCAGTACTTC. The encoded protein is CASSQEASLGETQYF.